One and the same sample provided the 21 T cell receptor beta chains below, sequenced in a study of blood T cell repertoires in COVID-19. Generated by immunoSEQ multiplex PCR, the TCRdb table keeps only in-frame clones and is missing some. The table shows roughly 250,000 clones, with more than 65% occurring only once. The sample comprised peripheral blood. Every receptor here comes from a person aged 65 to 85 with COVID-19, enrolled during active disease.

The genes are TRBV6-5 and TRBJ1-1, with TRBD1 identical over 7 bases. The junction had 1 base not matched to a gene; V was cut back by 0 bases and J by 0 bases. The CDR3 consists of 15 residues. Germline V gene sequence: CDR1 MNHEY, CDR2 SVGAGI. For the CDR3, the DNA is TGTGCCAGCAGTTACTCCGGGACAGTGAACACTGAAGCTTTCTTT. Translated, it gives CASSYSGTVNTEAFF.

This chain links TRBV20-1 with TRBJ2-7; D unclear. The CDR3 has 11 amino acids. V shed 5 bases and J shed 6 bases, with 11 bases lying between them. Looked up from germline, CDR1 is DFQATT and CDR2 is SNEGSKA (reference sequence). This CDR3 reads CSAPLSPEQYF. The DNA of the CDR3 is TGCAGTGCTCCGCTTAGTCCCGAGCAGTACTTC.

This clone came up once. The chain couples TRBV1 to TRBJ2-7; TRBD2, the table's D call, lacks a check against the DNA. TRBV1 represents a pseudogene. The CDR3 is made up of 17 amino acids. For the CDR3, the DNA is TGCACCAGCAGCCAAGAAGGGCCAAGCGGGGGCCGGGAGGAGCAGTACTTC. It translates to CTSSQEGPSGGREEQYF.

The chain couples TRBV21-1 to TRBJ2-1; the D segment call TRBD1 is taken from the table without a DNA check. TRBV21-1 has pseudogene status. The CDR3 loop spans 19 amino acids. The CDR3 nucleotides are TGTGCCAGCAGCAAAGTAGCTTTGTGGGACAGGGAACACTACAATGAGCAGTTCTTC. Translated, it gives CASSKVALWDREHYNEQFF.

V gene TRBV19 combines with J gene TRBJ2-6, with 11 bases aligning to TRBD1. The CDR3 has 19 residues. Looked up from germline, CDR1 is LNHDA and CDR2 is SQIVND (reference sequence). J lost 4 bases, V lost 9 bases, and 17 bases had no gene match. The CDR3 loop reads CARRKAPEDRGRGANVLTF. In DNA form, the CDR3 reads TGTGCCAGACGCAAAGCCCCCGAGGACAGGGGGCGAGGGGCCAACGTCCTGACTTTC.

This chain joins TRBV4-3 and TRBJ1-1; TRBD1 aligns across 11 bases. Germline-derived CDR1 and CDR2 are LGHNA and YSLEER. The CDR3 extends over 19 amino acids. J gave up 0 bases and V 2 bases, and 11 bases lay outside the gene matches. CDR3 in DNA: TGCGCCAGCAGCCAATTCAGACCGGGACAGGGGGTGCTGAACACTGAAGCTTTCTTT. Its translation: CASSQFRPGQGVLNTEAFF.

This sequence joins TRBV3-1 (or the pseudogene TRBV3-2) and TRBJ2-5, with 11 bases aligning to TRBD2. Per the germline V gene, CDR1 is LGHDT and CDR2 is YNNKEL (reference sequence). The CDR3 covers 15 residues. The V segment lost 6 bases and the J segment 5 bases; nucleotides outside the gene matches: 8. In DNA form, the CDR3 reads TGTGCCAGCAGGGTTAGCGGGAGGGCCGATGAGACCCAGTACTTC. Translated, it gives CASRVSGRADETQYF.

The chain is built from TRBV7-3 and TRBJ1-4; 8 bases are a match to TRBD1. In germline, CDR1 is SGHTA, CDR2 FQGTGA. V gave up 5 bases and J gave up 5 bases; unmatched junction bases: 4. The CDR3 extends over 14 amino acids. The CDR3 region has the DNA TGTGCCAGCAGCCCGGGGACAGGAAATGAAAAACTGTTTTTT. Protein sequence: CASSPGTGNEKLFF.

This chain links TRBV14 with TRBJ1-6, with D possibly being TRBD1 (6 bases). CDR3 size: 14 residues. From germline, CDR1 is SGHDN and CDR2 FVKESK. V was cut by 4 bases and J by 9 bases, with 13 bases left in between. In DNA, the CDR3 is TGTGCCAGCAGCCCCTCGGGGGGCCGTTCACCCCTCCACTTT. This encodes CASSPSGGRSPLHF.

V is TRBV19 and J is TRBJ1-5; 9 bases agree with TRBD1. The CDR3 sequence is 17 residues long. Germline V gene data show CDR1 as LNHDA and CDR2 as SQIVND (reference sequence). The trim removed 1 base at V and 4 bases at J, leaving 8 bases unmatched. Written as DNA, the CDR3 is TGTGCCAGTAGTATAGCAGAGACAGGGGGAAAAAATCAGCCCCAGCATTTT. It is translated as CASSIAETGGKNQPQHF.

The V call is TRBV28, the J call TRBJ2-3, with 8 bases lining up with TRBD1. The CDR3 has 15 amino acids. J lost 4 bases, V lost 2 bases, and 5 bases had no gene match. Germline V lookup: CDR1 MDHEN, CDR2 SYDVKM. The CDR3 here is CASSLVQGAADTQYF. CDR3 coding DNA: TGTGCCAGCAGTTTAGTCCAGGGGGCGGCAGATACGCAGTATTTT.

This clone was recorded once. The CDR3 nucleotides are TGTGCCAGCAGCTTACGGACTAGCGGGAGGGATACGCAGTATTTT. Its protein is CASSLRTSGRDTQYF. The genes are TRBV7-2 and TRBJ2-3; 14 bases align to TRBD2. The CDR3 has 15 residues. Per the germline V gene, CDR1 is SGHTA and CDR2 is FQGNSA. J gave up 6 bases and V 2 bases, and 1 base lay outside the gene matches.

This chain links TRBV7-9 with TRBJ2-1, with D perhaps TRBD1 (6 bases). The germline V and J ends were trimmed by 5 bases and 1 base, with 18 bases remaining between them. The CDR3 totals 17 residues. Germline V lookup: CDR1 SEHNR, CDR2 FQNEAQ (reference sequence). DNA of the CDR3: TGTGCCAGCAGCCATGGGACCCAGGGGTGGTCCTACAATGAGCAGTTCTTC. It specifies CASSHGTQGWSYNEQFF.

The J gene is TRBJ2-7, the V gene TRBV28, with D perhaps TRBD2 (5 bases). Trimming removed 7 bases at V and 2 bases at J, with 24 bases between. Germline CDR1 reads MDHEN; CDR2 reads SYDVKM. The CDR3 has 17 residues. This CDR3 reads CASTPPLARAFPYEQYF. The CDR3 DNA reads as TGTGCCAGCACCCCGCCCCTAGCCCGTGCTTTTCCCTACGAGCAGTACTTC. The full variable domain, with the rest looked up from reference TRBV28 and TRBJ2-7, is DVKVTQSSRYLVKRTGEKVFLECVQDMDHENMFWYRQDPGLGLRLIYFSYDVKMKEKGDIPEGYSVSREKKERFSLILESASTNQTSMYLCASTPPLARAFPYEQYFGPGTRLTVT.

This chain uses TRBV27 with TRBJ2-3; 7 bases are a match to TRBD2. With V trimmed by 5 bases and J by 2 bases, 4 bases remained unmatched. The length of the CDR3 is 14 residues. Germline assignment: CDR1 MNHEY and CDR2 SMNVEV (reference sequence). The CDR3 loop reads CASSTRLATDTQYF. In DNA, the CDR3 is TGTGCCAGCAGTACCCGACTAGCCACAGATACGCAGTATTTT.

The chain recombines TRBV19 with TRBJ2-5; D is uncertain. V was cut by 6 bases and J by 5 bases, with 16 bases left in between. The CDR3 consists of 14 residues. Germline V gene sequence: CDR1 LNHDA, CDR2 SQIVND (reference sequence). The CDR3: CASSPSLTRETQYF. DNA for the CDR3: TGTGCCAGTAGCCCCTCCCTCACCCGGGAGACCCAGTACTTC.

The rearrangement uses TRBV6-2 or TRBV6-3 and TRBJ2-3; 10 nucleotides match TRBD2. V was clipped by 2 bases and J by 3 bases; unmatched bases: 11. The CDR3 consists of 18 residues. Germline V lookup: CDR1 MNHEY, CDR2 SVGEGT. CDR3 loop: CASSYTLQAGGPTDTQYF. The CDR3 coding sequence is TGTGCCAGCAGTTACACGCTCCAAGCGGGAGGGCCGACAGATACGCAGTATTTT.

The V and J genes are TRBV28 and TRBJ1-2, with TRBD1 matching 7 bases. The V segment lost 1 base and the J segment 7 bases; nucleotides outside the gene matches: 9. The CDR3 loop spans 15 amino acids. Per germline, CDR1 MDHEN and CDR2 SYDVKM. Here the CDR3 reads CASSLSLAGGGGYTF. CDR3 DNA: TGTGCCAGCAGTTTATCCCTGGCAGGGGGAGGTGGCTACACCTTC.

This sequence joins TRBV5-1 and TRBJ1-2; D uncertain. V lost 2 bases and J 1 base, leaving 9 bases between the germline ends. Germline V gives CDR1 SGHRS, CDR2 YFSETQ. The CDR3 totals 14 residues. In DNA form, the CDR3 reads TGCGCCAGCAGCTTTGGGCAGAGTAACTATGGCTACACCTTC. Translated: CASSFGQSNYGYTF.

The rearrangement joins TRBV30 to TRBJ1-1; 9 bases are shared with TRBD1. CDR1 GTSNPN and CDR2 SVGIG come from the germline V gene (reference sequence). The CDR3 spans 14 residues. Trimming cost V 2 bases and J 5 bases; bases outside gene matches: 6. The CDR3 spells CAWSRDRGTTEAFF. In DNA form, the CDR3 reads TGTGCCTGGAGTCGAGACAGGGGGACGACTGAAGCTTTCTTT.

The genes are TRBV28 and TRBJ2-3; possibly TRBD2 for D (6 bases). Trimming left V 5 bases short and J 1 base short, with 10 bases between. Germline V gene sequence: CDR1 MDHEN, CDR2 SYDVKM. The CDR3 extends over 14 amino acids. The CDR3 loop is CASSGTSRTDTQYF. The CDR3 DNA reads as TGTGCCAGCAGTGGTACTAGCCGCACAGATACGCAGTATTTT.